These 2 T cell receptor beta chains came from one sample sequenced in a study of T-cell reconstitution after alpha-beta-depleted transplantation in children. This sample's TCRbeta library carried unique molecular identifier barcodes. TCRdb ran MiXCR on the PCR reads and lists one entry per CDR3 protein. This sample has 120,000 to 150,000 distinct CDR3 sequences; about 9% occur once, and the top ten carry 18%. Sequenced here: PBMCs, mostly from graft donor cells, sampled 180 days after TCRalphabeta/CD19-depleted stem cell transplant. These receptors all stem from a female patient between 2 and 15 years old who had a stem cell transplant for congenital amegakaryocytic thrombocytopenia, so the T cells may come from the graft donor.

Many counts were recorded for this clonotype. The chain couples TRBV20-1 to TRBJ2-4; D possibly corresponds to TRBD1 (5 bases). The germline V and J ends were trimmed by 5 bases and 0 bases, with 11 bases remaining between them. This CDR3 comprises 14 residues. CDR1 and CDR2 (germline): DFQATT, SNEGSKA (reference sequence). CDR3 loop: CSAAWGLAKNIQYF. The CDR3 DNA reads as TGCAGTGCTGCCTGGGGCCTAGCCAAAAACATTCAGTACTTC.

The table lists this clonotype with many counts. The chain uses TRBV7-2 and TRBJ1-2; possible D gene TRBD1, 5 bases. Trimming shortened V by 1 base and J by 1 base, and 7 bases separated the two germline ends. The CDR3 loop spans 14 amino acids. Germline V gene sequence: CDR1 SGHTA, CDR2 FQGNSA. CDR3 loop: CASSLGQGNYGYTF. In nucleotides, the CDR3 is TGTGCCAGCAGCTTAGGGCAGGGTAACTATGGCTACACCTTC.